This TCR beta chain stems from a study of CD8+ T cells in alopecia areata. The overall study: Tofacitinib continued for 6 to 18 months and was then withheld for 6 months.

Researchers picked out CD4+ and CD8+ T cells from PBMCs by sorting. Study results and limitations: It was lesional scalp, especially alopecia totalis/universalis, that showed higher clonality than normal scalp. Scalp samples also contribute reads from the resident alphabeta T cells found in normal skin.

In the case of this clone: What it binds is not known.

CDR3 length equals 15 residues. Trimming shortened V by 0 bases and J by 1 base, and 11 bases separated the two germline ends. Germline V gene sequence: CDR1 SGDLS, CDR2 YYNGEE. In each case, RNA was isolated and then reverse transcribed into cDNA as the sequencing template. Some clones are missing from TCRdb's copy, which holds only in-frame ones; the method was immunoSEQ multiplex PCR. The table records around 250,000 clones, around 67% of them present only once. The sequence was collected from a human donor with alopecia areata. This chain links TRBV9 with TRBJ2-7, with D possibly matching TRBD1 (5 bases). Sequences were derived from CD4+ T cells sorted from blood, sampled at week 0. The CDR3 region is CASSVAPGLSYEQYF. Written as DNA, the CDR3 is TGTGCCAGCAGCGTAGCTCCAGGGCTTTCCTACGAGCAGTACTTC.